Included here is one T cell receptor (beta chain) sequence, with context. Sequencing used immunoSEQ multiplex PCR; TCRdb keeps in-frame clones, though not all of them. The sample records fewer than 100,000 clones, 70% to 90% being singletons. The V gene's germline CDR1 is SGHTA and CDR2 FQGTGA. The CDR3 sequence is 14 residues long. The ends were cut back, 5 bases at V and 2 bases at J, with 11 bases in the middle. These data come from a study of technical replicates of blood from a few donors. This receptor was obtained from a human donor in good health. Material for sequencing was T cells isolated from PBMCs. The V and J genes are TRBV7-3 and TRBJ2-3, with TRBD2 as a possible D gene (5 bases). Here the CDR3 reads CASSPRTVTDTQYF. The CDR3 nucleotides are TGTGCCAGCAGCCCAAGGACTGTCACAGATACGCAGTATTTT.